Following are 30 T cell receptor beta chains from one sample sequenced in a study of blood T cell repertoires in COVID-19. Using immunoSEQ multiplex PCR, the repertoire was profiled, and TCRdb retains in-frame clones only, with some absent. The data show more than 80,000 clones, with around 85% seen just once and approximately 20% held by the top ten. The sequencing input was peripheral blood. These receptors came from a woman in her fifties or sixties with COVID-19, enrolled during active disease.

For the CDR3, the DNA is TGTGCCAGTAGTCGGGGGGTGGGCAATCAGCCCCAGCATTTT. This gives the protein CASSRGVGNQPQHF. The chain is built from TRBV19 and TRBJ1-5; tentatively, D is TRBD1 (5 bases). V was cut by 5 bases and J by 2 bases, with 10 bases left in between. CDR1 LNHDA and CDR2 SQIVND come from the germline V gene (reference sequence). The CDR3 runs 14 residues. The entire variable domain, with the rest obtained from reference TRBV19 and TRBJ1-5, is as follows: DGGITQSPKYLFRKEGQNVTLSCEQNLNHDAMYWYRQDPGQGLRLIYYSQIVNDFQKGDIAEGYSVSREKKESFPLTVTSAQKNPTAFYLCASSRGVGNQPQHFGDGTRLSIL.

The rearrangement joins TRBV7-2 to TRBJ2-2, with a tentative D call TRBD2 (6 bases). There are 16 residues in the CDR3. The germline V and J ends were trimmed by 5 bases and 6 bases, with 19 bases remaining between them. CDR1 is SGHTA and CDR2 is FQGNSA in the germline V gene. CDR3 in amino acids: CASSRSGTSQAGELFF. The CDR3 nucleotides are TGTGCCAGCAGCAGATCCGGGACTTCCCAAGCCGGGGAGCTGTTTTTT.

The chain is built from TRBV30 and TRBJ1-4; D is ambiguous. The CDR3 spans 12 residues. The germline V and J ends were trimmed by 3 bases and 12 bases, with 14 bases remaining between them. Germline CDR1 and CDR2: GTSNPN and SVGIG (reference sequence). The chain's CDR3 is CAWSPSRWELFF. CDR3 DNA: TGTGCCTGGAGCCCTTCCAGGTGGGAACTGTTTTTT.

The genes are TRBV4-3 and TRBJ2-7, with D possibly matching TRBD2 (5 bases). Trimming stripped 0 bases from V and 6 bases from J, with 15 bases between. Germline CDR1 LGHNA, CDR2 YSLEER. CDR3 length: 15 amino acids. CDR3 amino acids: CASSQERASIREQYF. DNA for the CDR3: TGCGCCAGCAGCCAAGAGAGGGCTAGCATCCGCGAGCAGTACTTC.

This chain joins TRBV19 and TRBJ2-1; TRBD2 matches at 8 bases. The germline CDR1 and CDR2 sequences are LNHDA and SQIVND (reference sequence). The CDR3 covers 17 residues. V gave up 2 bases and J gave up 0 bases; unmatched junction bases: 6. CDR3 sequence reads: CASSISRGGPSYNEQFF. The DNA of the CDR3 is TGTGCCAGTAGTATATCCCGGGGGGGCCCCTCCTACAATGAGCAGTTCTTC.

The CDR3 sequence is CASRETGDYGYTF. CDR3 coding DNA: TGTGCCAGCAGGGAGACAGGAGACTATGGCTACACCTTC. The V gene is TRBV2, the J gene TRBJ1-2, with D maybe TRBD1 (6 bases). Germline V gene data show CDR1 as SNHLY and CDR2 as FYNNEI. CDR3 length: 13 residues. Trimming took 6 bases from V and 3 from J, leaving 11 bases between them. Combining the CDR3 with reference TRBV2 and TRBJ1-2 gives the whole variable domain EPEVTQTPSHQVTQMGQEVILRCVPISNHLYFYWYRQILGQKVEFLVSFYNNEISEKSEIFDDQFSVERPDGSNFTLKIRSTKLEDSAMYFCASRETGDYGYTFGSGTRLTVV.

The V and J genes are TRBV5-1 and TRBJ1-6; the D is unclear. The V end was cut by 4 bases, the J end by 9 bases, with 17 bases between. This CDR3 comprises 15 residues. Germline CDR1 and CDR2: SGHRS and YFSETQ. DNA of the CDR3: TGCGCCAGCAGCCCCGAGGACGGAGCGGGTTCACCCCTCCACTTT. This encodes CASSPEDGAGSPLHF.

V is TRBV7-2 and J is TRBJ1-1; D is unclear. This CDR3 is built from 14 residues. CDR1 is SGHTA and CDR2 is FQGNSA in the germline V gene. The V gene lost 2 bases and the J gene lost 1 base, with 8 bases spanning the gap. The CDR3 reads CASSLHPGNTEAFF. The DNA for the CDR3 is TGTGCCAGCAGCTTACACCCCGGGAACACTGAAGCTTTCTTT.

J is TRBJ1-4 and V is TRBV6-5; no reliable D call. Germline V gene sequence: CDR1 MNHEY, CDR2 SVGAGI. CDR3 length equals 14 residues. V lost 6 bases and J 0 bases, leaving 8 bases between the germline ends. Here the CDR3 reads CASRSGSTNEKLFF. CDR3 coding DNA: TGTGCCAGCAGATCGGGATCAACTAATGAAAAACTGTTTTTT.

This clone has more than one count but fewer than ten. The chain couples TRBV5-1 to TRBJ2-3; D is unclear. The germline gives CDR1 SGHRS, CDR2 YFSETQ. The CDR3 is made up of 15 amino acids. V was trimmed by 0 bases and J by 6 bases, leaving 14 bases between them. This chain's CDR3 is CASSLGSERWDTQYF. The CDR3 DNA reads TGCGCCAGCAGCTTGGGGTCAGAGAGGTGGGATACGCAGTATTTT.

Only one count was recorded for this clone. The CDR3: CASSPGLMNEQFF. The DNA for the CDR3 is TGTGCCAGCAGCCCGGGTCTCATGAATGAGCAGTTCTTC. The chain links TRBV7-9 to TRBJ2-1; D is ambiguous. Per germline, CDR1 SEHNR and CDR2 FQNEAQ (reference sequence). The ends were cut back, 5 bases at V and 7 bases at J, with 12 bases in the middle. CDR3 length: 13 residues.

The chain carries TRBV6-2 or TRBV6-3 and TRBJ2-1, with D possibly TRBD2 on 6 matching bases. The CDR3 extends over 14 amino acids. Trimming removed 2 bases at V and 8 bases at J, with 13 bases between. Germline V gene sequence: CDR1 MNHEY, CDR2 SVGEGT. For the CDR3, the DNA is TGTGCCAGCAGTTACGGGACTCTCGTGGATGAGCAGTTCTTC. Amino acid sequence: CASSYGTLVDEQFF.

The chain has TRBV30 and TRBJ2-7; TRBD2 might be the D (5 bases). The length of the CDR3 is 11 residues. Germline values: CDR1 GTSNPN, CDR2 SVGIG (reference sequence). V was clipped by 3 bases and J by 6 bases, with 9 bases between them. CDR3 sequence (DNA): TGTGCCTGGAGACTAGAGGGCGAGCAGTACTTC. It translates to CAWRLEGEQYF.

The chain uses TRBV5-1 and TRBJ1-1; D gene uncertain. Germline CDR1 and CDR2: SGHRS and YFSETQ. V shed 1 base and J shed 1 base, with 5 bases lying between them. The CDR3 loop spans 13 amino acids. The CDR3 nucleotides read TGCGCCAGCAGCTTGCAGGAGAACACTGAAGCTTTCTTT. Amino acids: CASSLQENTEAFF. Full variable domain (rest looked up from reference TRBV5-1 and TRBJ1-1): KAGVTQTPRYLIKTRGQQVTLSCSPISGHRSVSWYQQTPGQGLQFLFEYFSETQRNKGNFPGRFSGRQFSNSRSEMNVSTLELGDSALYLCASSLQENTEAFFGQGTRLTVV.

V and J are TRBV29-1 and TRBJ2-6; no firm D call. Germline CDR1 and CDR2: SQVTM and ANQGSEA. The length of the CDR3 is 14 residues. The ends were cut back, 5 bases at V and 0 bases at J, with 8 bases in the middle. Here the CDR3 reads CSVLVASGANVLTF. The CDR3 coding sequence is TGCAGCGTTCTTGTGGCCTCTGGGGCCAACGTCCTGACTTTC. The variable domain in full, completed from reference TRBV29-1 and TRBJ2-6, reads SAVISQKPSRDICQRGTSLTIQCQVDSQVTMMFWYRQQPGQSLTLIATANQGSEATYESGFVIDKFPISRPNLTFSTLTVSNMSPEDSSIYLCSVLVASGANVLTFGAGSRLTVL.

The chain couples TRBV18 to TRBJ2-7; 7 positions agree with TRBD1. CDR3 length: 13 amino acids. Unmatched junction bases numbered 7, after V lost 3 bases and J lost 8 bases. Germline values: CDR1 KGHSH, CDR2 LQKENI. The DNA of the CDR3 is TGTGCCAGCTCACCTGACAGGGTCGGTCAGCAGTACTTC. Translation: CASSPDRVGQQYF. The full variable domain, its missing parts supplied by reference TRBV18 and TRBJ2-7, is NAGVMQNPRHLVRRRGQEARLRCSPMKGHSHVYWYRQLPEEGLKFMVYLQKENIIDESGMPKERFSAEFPKEGPSILRIQQVVRGDSAAYFCASSPDRVGQQYFGPGTRLTVT.

The V and J genes are TRBV9 and TRBJ2-1; TRBD2 might be the D (7 bases). Germline CDR1 reads SGDLS; CDR2 reads YYNGEE. V was cut by 6 bases and J by 9 bases, with 16 bases left in between. This CDR3 comprises 13 residues. CDR3 nucleotide sequence: TGTGCCAGCATGCGGGGGCGTGATGGTGAGCAGTTCTTC. This sequence encodes CASMRGRDGEQFF.

The chain has TRBV27 and TRBJ1-5, with a tentative D call TRBD1 (5 bases). CDR1 MNHEY and CDR2 SMNVEV come from the germline V gene (reference sequence). The CDR3 length is 16 residues. V dropped 8 bases and J dropped 3 bases, with 20 bases sitting between them. For the CDR3, the DNA is TGTGCCAGCTCTGACAGTCTTCCCCTCTCCAATCAGCCCCAGCATTTT. It encodes CASSDSLPLSNQPQHF.

The rearrangement links TRBV3-1 (or the pseudogene TRBV3-2) to TRBJ2-1; the D gene is possibly TRBD1 (6 bases). V was clipped by 3 bases and J by 9 bases, with 15 bases between them. The CDR3 is 14 amino acids. The germline V gene encodes CDR1 LGHDT and CDR2 YNNKEL (reference sequence). For the CDR3, the DNA is TGTGCCAGCAGCCAGAGATCACAGGGCGGTGAGCAGTTCTTC. Its protein product is CASSQRSQGGEQFF.

This chain joins TRBV3-1 (or the pseudogene TRBV3-2) and TRBJ1-2; a possible D gene is TRBD1 (5 bases). Germline V gene sequence: CDR1 LGHDT, CDR2 YNNKEL (reference sequence). The V end lost 0 bases, the J end lost 4 bases, and 12 bases lay between the germline ends. The CDR3 sequence is 15 residues long. The CDR3 DNA sequence: TGTGCCAGCAGCCAAGATCTTTCGCAGGGCTATGGCTACACCTTC. The encoded protein is CASSQDLSQGYGYTF.

Written as DNA, the CDR3 is TGTGCCATCCACGCAGGGAAAGATCAGCCCCAGCATTTT. Its translation is CAIHAGKDQPQHF. This chain uses TRBV10-3 with TRBJ1-5, with a possible D match to TRBD1 (5 bases). The CDR3 is 13 residues long. Trimming removed 8 bases from V and 5 bases from J, with 13 bases in between. The germline V gene has CDR1 ENHRY and CDR2 SYGVKD.

The genes are TRBV7-9 and TRBJ2-1, with D possibly being TRBD2 (5 bases). This CDR3 is built from 16 residues. V was trimmed by 3 bases and J by 0 bases, leaving 12 bases between them. Looked up from germline, CDR1 is SEHNR and CDR2 is FQNEAQ (reference sequence). For the CDR3, the DNA is TGTGCCAGCAGCTTTGGACTGTTGAGCTCCTACAATGAGCAGTTCTTC. Translating gives CASSFGLLSSYNEQFF.

CDR3 in DNA: TGTGCCAGCTCAAGAGGCGGAACAGGGGATTCTAATGGCTACACCTTC. It is translated as CASSRGGTGDSNGYTF. V is TRBV18 and J is TRBJ1-2; TRBD1 agrees at 7 bases. Germline CDR1 reads KGHSH; CDR2 reads LQKENI. Trimming at V came to 5 bases and at J to 6 bases, leaving 15 bases not matched to a gene. CDR3 length: 16 amino acids.

The chain couples TRBV7-9 to TRBJ2-4; 10 nucleotides align to TRBD2. CDR1 and CDR2 (germline): SEHNR, FQNEAQ (reference sequence). V shed 5 bases and J 1 base; nucleotides not matched to a gene: 8. The CDR3 runs to 17 residues. CDR3 protein: CASSRIAGGGAKNIQYF. As DNA, the CDR3 is TGTGCCAGCAGCCGCATAGCGGGGGGCGGGGCCAAAAACATTCAGTACTTC. Variable domain in full (rest from reference TRBV7-9 and TRBJ2-4): DTGVSQNPRHKITKRGQNVTFRCDPISEHNRLYWYRQTLGQGPEFLTYFQNEAQLEKSRLLSDRFSAERPKGSFSTLEIQRTEQGDSAMYLCASSRIAGGGAKNIQYFGAGTRLSVL.

The V gene is TRBV23-1, the J gene TRBJ2-7, with D perhaps matching TRBD1 (7 bases). TRBV23-1 has ORF status, its function being uncertain. Between the trimmed V and J ends, which lost 2 bases and 5 bases, there was a span of 22 bases. The CDR3 has 17 residues. CDR3 in DNA: TGCGCCAGCAGTCAACCGCTGCGGGACAGAGGATTCCACGAGCAGTACTTC. Translating it yields CASSQPLRDRGFHEQYF.

The chain couples TRBV18 to TRBJ1-5; D possibly corresponds to TRBD1 (6 bases). V was pared by 5 bases and J by 0 bases, with 11 bases between. Per the germline V gene, CDR1 is KGHSH and CDR2 is LQKENI. The CDR3 runs 15 residues. The CDR3 region is CASSVGTNSNQPQHF. DNA of the CDR3: TGTGCCAGCTCAGTCGGGACAAATAGCAATCAGCCCCAGCATTTT.

The rearrangement joins TRBV2 to TRBJ1-1; TRBD1 might be the D (5 bases). This CDR3 is built from 16 residues. V lost 7 bases, J lost 1 base, and 19 bases lay in between. Germline CDR1 and CDR2: SNHLY and FYNNEI. The CDR3 sequence: CASTTWGGDGNTEAFF. The DNA for the CDR3 is TGTGCCAGCACCACCTGGGGGGGGGACGGGAACACTGAAGCTTTCTTT. Complete variable domain (other parts from reference TRBV2 and TRBJ1-1): EPEVTQTPSHQVTQMGQEVILRCVPISNHLYFYWYRQILGQKVEFLVSFYNNEISEKSEIFDDQFSVERPDGSNFTLKIRSTKLEDSAMYFCASTTWGGDGNTEAFFGQGTRLTVV.

V usage is TRBV7-9 and J usage is TRBJ1-4; no definite D call. CDR1 and CDR2 (germline): SEHNR, FQNEAQ (reference sequence). V lost 1 base and J 7 bases, leaving 4 bases between the germline ends. This CDR3 comprises 12 residues. CDR3 sequence (DNA): TGTGCCAGCAGCTTAGGGGCTGAAAAACTGTTTTTT. This sequence encodes CASSLGAEKLFF.

V gene TRBV7-2 combines with J gene TRBJ2-1; a possible D gene is TRBD2 (6 bases). The CDR3 runs 15 residues. Deletions cut 5 bases from V and 3 bases from J, with 14 bases between. Germline V gives CDR1 SGHTA, CDR2 FQGNSA. Here the CDR3 DNA reads TGTGCCAGCAGCCCTGGGGGGTCAGTCTACAATGAGCAGTTCTTC. It yields the protein CASSPGGSVYNEQFF.

The gene calls are TRBV28 and TRBJ2-7; D perhaps matches TRBD1 (6 bases). In germline, CDR1 is MDHEN, CDR2 SYDVKM. The CDR3 extends over 15 amino acids. The V end lost 3 bases, the J end lost 0 bases, and 12 bases lay between the germline ends. The CDR3 DNA sequence: TGTGCCAGCAGTTTTAGGCAGGGGCTCTCCTACGAGCAGTACTTC. Translation: CASSFRQGLSYEQYF.